What follows are 13 T cell receptor beta chains derived from one specimen sequenced in a study of metastatic and nonmetastatic thyroid tumors. TCRdb re-called clones from the PCR reads using MiXCR. The sample consists of around 6,400 clones, 16% of them appearing once. All patients were untreated before thyroid surgery. The sample taken for sequencing was tumor tissue. These receptors all stem from a male donor with papillary thyroid cancer or a benign thyroid nodule (not recorded which). Some clones in this sample may be carry-over from other donors' samples.

The V call is TRBV20-1, the J call TRBJ2-7; 9 nucleotides align to TRBD1. Trimming took 2 bases from V and 5 from J; bases not matched to a gene: 16. CDR3 length: 17 amino acids. CDR1 DFQATT and CDR2 SNEGSKA come from the germline V gene (reference sequence). The CDR3 region has the DNA TGCAGTGCTAGAAACCCTCCGGGACAGGGAACTGTCGACGAGCAGTACTTC. Amino acid sequence: CSARNPPGQGTVDEQYF.

There are a few counts of this clone. J is TRBJ2-7 and V is TRBV30, with TRBD2 matching 10 bases. The V segment lost 5 bases and the J segment 3 bases; nucleotides outside the gene matches: 1. The CDR3 contains 12 residues. Germline V gives CDR1 GTSNPN, CDR2 SVGIG (reference sequence). DNA for the CDR3: TGTGCCTGGGGACTAGCGGACTACGAGCAGTACTTC. Its protein is CAWGLADYEQYF. The full variable domain, its missing parts supplied by reference TRBV30 and TRBJ2-7, is SQTIHQWPATLVQPVGSPLSLECTVEGTSNPNLYWYRQAAGRGLQLLFYSVGIGQISSEVPQNLSASRPQDRQFILSSKKLLLSDSGFYLCAWGLADYEQYFGPGTRLTVT.

Only a few counts were recorded for this clone. The chain uses TRBV7-9 and TRBJ2-1, with D perhaps matching TRBD2 (5 bases). V gave up 4 bases and J gave up 3 bases, with 7 bases separating them. Germline CDR1 and CDR2: SEHNR and FQNEAQ (reference sequence). The CDR3 length is 13 residues. The DNA for the CDR3 is TGTGCCAGCAGCTGGAGGCTCTACAATGAGCAGTTCTTC. Its protein is CASSWRLYNEQFF.

This clone was counted a few times. V usage is TRBV6-6 and J usage is TRBJ1-2, with 11 bases lining up with TRBD1. CDR1 and CDR2 (germline): MNHNY, SVGAGI (reference sequence). The CDR3 sequence is 15 residues long. V lost 0 bases, J lost 8 bases, and 5 bases stayed unmatched. DNA for the CDR3: TGTGCCAGCAGTTACTCGGGCGGGACAGGGGGAGGCTACACCTTC. Protein: CASSYSGGTGGGYTF.

Ten or more counts support this clone. This sequence joins TRBV4-1 and TRBJ2-1; no firm D call. CDR3 length equals 12 residues. The V gene lost 1 base and the J gene lost 8 bases, with 6 bases spanning the gap. From germline, CDR1 is MGHRA and CDR2 YSYEKL. This CDR3 reads CASSQVVYEQFF. CDR3 DNA sequence: TGCGCCAGCAGCCAAGTAGTCTATGAGCAGTTCTTC.

This clone was seen repeatedly, ten times or more. A read error is possible here, since a much larger clone lies one base away. This sequence joins TRBV20-1 and TRBJ1-1; TRBD1 matches 7 bases. V lost 6 bases, J lost 13 bases, and 20 bases stayed unmatched. CDR1 is DFQATT and CDR2 is SNEGSKA in the germline V gene (reference sequence). The CDR3 is made up of 14 amino acids. The CDR3 loop is CSASSGQTLMNDFF. CDR3 DNA: TGCAGTGCGAGCTCGGGACAGACTCTAATGAATGATTTCTTT.

The V gene is TRBV20-1, the J gene TRBJ2-7; 11 positions match TRBD2. V trimming: 3 bases; J trimming: 6 bases; junction bases outside the gene matches: 7. The germline V gene has CDR1 DFQATT and CDR2 SNEGSKA (reference sequence). CDR3 length: 14 residues. CDR3: CSASQLAGAAEQYF. The DNA for the CDR3 is TGCAGTGCTAGCCAACTAGCGGGAGCGGCCGAGCAGTACTTC.

The gene calls are TRBV9 and TRBJ1-3; D perhaps matches TRBD1 (6 bases). V dropped 0 bases and J dropped 2 bases, with 9 bases sitting between them. This CDR3 has 15 residues. The germline gives CDR1 SGDLS, CDR2 YYNGEE. The CDR3 DNA reads TGTGCCAGCAGCGTAGATTCAGGGGCTGGAAACACCATATATTTT. Translated: CASSVDSGAGNTIYF.

The chain is built from TRBV12-3 or TRBV12-4 and TRBJ1-2; 7 bases match TRBD1. J was trimmed by 2 bases and V by 4 bases; bases with no gene match: 10. The length of the CDR3 is 16 residues. The chain's CDR3 is CASSYANSGQNYGYTF. Written as DNA, the CDR3 is TGTGCCAGCAGTTACGCTAACTCGGGACAGAACTATGGCTACACCTTC.

This clone was seen ten or more times. This chain connects TRBV3-1 to TRBJ1-6, with no clear D. The V gene's germline CDR1 is LGHDT and CDR2 YNNKEL (reference sequence). Trimming removed 1 base at V and 14 bases at J, with 12 bases between. The CDR3 covers 13 residues. DNA for the CDR3: TGTGCCAGCAGCCAAGGCGGGCCTCTGACCCTCCACTTT. Translating gives CASSQGGPLTLHF.

This clone was picked up a small number of times. This chain uses TRBV10-1 with TRBJ2-7, with D tentatively TRBD1 (6 bases). V lost 4 bases and J lost 6, with 13 bases in between. This CDR3 region has 13 residues. In germline, CDR1 is WNHNN, CDR2 SYGVQD (reference sequence). The CDR3 here is CASSGSTGSEQYF. Here the CDR3 DNA reads TGCGCCAGCAGTGGATCCACAGGGAGCGAGCAGTACTTC.

This clone is medium-sized in the sample. This chain joins TRBV30 and TRBJ1-2; 11 nucleotides align to TRBD1. From germline, CDR1 is GTSNPN and CDR2 SVGIG (reference sequence). The J segment lost 8 bases and the V segment lost 1 base, leaving 6 bases of the junction unmatched. There are 14 residues in the CDR3. CDR3 residues: CAWSAGTGGGGYTF. CDR3 in DNA: TGTGCCTGGAGTGCCGGGACAGGGGGTGGCGGCTACACCTTC. Based on the CDR3 plus reference TRBV30 and TRBJ1-2, the full variable domain is SQTIHQWPATLVQPVGSPLSLECTVEGTSNPNLYWYRQAAGRGLQLLFYSVGIGQISSEVPQNLSASRPQDRQFILSSKKLLLSDSGFYLCAWSAGTGGGGYTFGSGTRLTVV.

Many counts were recorded for this clone. The same CDR3 also results from other DNA sequences found in this sample. The V call is TRBV5-6, the J call TRBJ2-5; TRBD2 is a possible D gene (5 bases). Germline-derived CDR1 and CDR2 are SGHDT and YYEEEE. V lost 6 bases and J lost 1, with 10 bases in between. This CDR3 is 13 amino acids long. CDR3 nucleotides: TGTGCCAGCATCAAACTAGGCCAAGAGACCCAGTACTTC. Protein sequence: CASIKLGQETQYF.